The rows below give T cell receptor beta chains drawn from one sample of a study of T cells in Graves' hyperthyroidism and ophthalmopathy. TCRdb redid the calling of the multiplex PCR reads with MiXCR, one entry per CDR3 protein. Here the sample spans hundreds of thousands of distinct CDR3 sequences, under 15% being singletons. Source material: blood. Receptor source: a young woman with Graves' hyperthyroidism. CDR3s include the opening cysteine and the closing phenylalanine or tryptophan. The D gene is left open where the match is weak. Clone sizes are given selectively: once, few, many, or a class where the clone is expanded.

CDR3 protein: CASSPGVGVAPLHF
CDR3 DNA: TGTGCCAGCAGCCCGGGGGTAGGGGTTGCACCCCTCCACTTT
clone size: many
V gene: TRBV9
J gene: TRBJ1-6
D gene: NA

CDR3 protein: CASRDSVTNEQYF
CDR3 DNA: TGTGCCAGCCGGGACAGTGTGACGAACGAGCAGTACTTC
clone size: NA
V gene: TRBV12-3/TRBV12-4
J gene: TRBJ2-7
D gene: TRBD1

CDR3 protein: CASSLTGGFQETQYF
CDR3 DNA: TGCGCCAGCAGCTTGACAGGCGGCTTCCAAGAGACCCAGTACTTC
clone size: many
V gene: TRBV5-1
J gene: TRBJ2-5
D gene: NA

CDR3 protein: CASSVVGGNEAFF
CDR3 DNA: TGTGCCAGCAGCGTAGTGGGGGGCAATGAAGCTTTCTTT
clone size: NA
V gene: TRBV9
J gene: TRBJ1-1
D gene: NA

CDR3 protein: CASSQDREFGVPTDTQYF
CDR3 DNA: TGTGCCAGCAGCCAGGACAGGGAATTTGGGGTCCCTACAGATACGCAGTATTTT
clone size: many
V gene: TRBV27
J gene: TRBJ2-3
D gene: TRBD1

CDR3 protein: CASSQGRNQPQHF
CDR3 DNA: TGTGCCAGCAGCCAAGGTCGGAATCAGCCCCAGCATTTT
clone size: many
V gene: TRBV3-1
J gene: TRBJ1-5
D gene: NA

CDR3 protein: CASSLGQVNTEAFF
CDR3 DNA: TGTGCCAGCAGCCTCGGACAGGTGAACACTGAAGCTTTCTTT
clone size: many
V gene: TRBV3-1
J gene: TRBJ1-1
D gene: TRBD1

CDR3 protein: CASSRTGVPGNTIYF
CDR3 DNA: TGCGCCAGCAGCCGGACAGGGGTGCCTGGAAACACCATATATTTT
clone size: NA
V gene: TRBV5-1
J gene: TRBJ1-3
D gene: TRBD1

CDR3 protein: CASTPWRGPDEAFF
CDR3 DNA: TGTGCCAGCACCCCTTGGCGGGGCCCCGATGAAGCTTTCTTT
clone size: NA
V gene: TRBV6-1
J gene: TRBJ1-1
D gene: NA

CDR3 protein: CASSQGLAGRTQYF
CDR3 DNA: TGTGCCAGCAGCCAAGGCCTAGCGGGGCGGACCCAGTACTTC
clone size: many
V gene: TRBV6-2/TRBV6-3
J gene: TRBJ2-5
D gene: TRBD2

CDR3 protein: CASSYGGDPTNEKLFF
CDR3 DNA: TGTGCCAGCAGTTACGGGGGCGACCCAACTAATGAAAAACTGTTTTTT
clone size: many
V gene: TRBV28
J gene: TRBJ1-4
D gene: NA

CDR3 protein: CASSLAAGTYNEQFF
CDR3 DNA: TGTGCCAGCAGCTTAGCGGCGGGGACCTACAATGAGCAGTTCTTC
clone size: medium-sized
V gene: TRBV7-2
J gene: TRBJ2-1
D gene: NA

CDR3 protein: CASSQGGVPDGYTF
CDR3 DNA: TGCGCCAGCAGCCAAGGGGGCGTGCCGGATGGCTACACCTTC
clone size: once
V gene: TRBV4-1
J gene: TRBJ1-2
D gene: NA

CDR3 protein: CASSEALKGIVYEQYF
CDR3 DNA: TGTGCCAGCAGTGAAGCGCTTAAGGGAATCGTCTACGAGCAGTACTTC
clone size: many
V gene: TRBV2
J gene: TRBJ2-7
D gene: NA

CDR3 protein: CASSVADRSSPLHF
CDR3 DNA: TGTGCCAGCAGCGTAGCGGACAGGTCTTCACCCCTCCACTTT
clone size: few
V gene: TRBV9
J gene: TRBJ1-6
D gene: TRBD1

CDR3 protein: CASSNIYRTSGSTDTQYF
CDR3 DNA: TGTGCCAGCAGCAATATCTACCGGACTAGCGGGAGCACAGATACGCAGTATTTT
clone size: few
V gene: TRBV7-6
J gene: TRBJ2-3
D gene: TRBD2

CDR3 protein: CATSESGQGSDTQYF
CDR3 DNA: TGTGCCACCAGTGAATCGGGACAGGGCTCAGATACGCAGTATTTT
clone size: many
V gene: TRBV24-1
J gene: TRBJ2-3
D gene: TRBD1

CDR3 protein: CSAPGTDSYEQYF
CDR3 DNA: TGCAGTGCTCCCGGGACAGACTCCTACGAGCAGTACTTC
clone size: many
V gene: TRBV20-1
J gene: TRBJ2-7
D gene: TRBD1

CDR3 protein: CASSGGPGFQETQYF
CDR3 DNA: TGTGCCAGCAGCGGCGGGCCAGGGTTCCAAGAGACCCAGTACTTC
clone size: NA
V gene: TRBV7-9
J gene: TRBJ2-5
D gene: NA

CDR3 protein: CASSQGSHEQYF
CDR3 DNA: TGTGCCAGCAGCCAGGGGTCACACGAGCAGTACTTC
clone size: many
V gene: TRBV28
J gene: TRBJ2-7
D gene: NA

CDR3 protein: CASTVGAYGYTF
CDR3 DNA: TGTGCCAGCACAGTGGGGGCCTATGGCTACACCTTC
clone size: NA
V gene: TRBV12-3/TRBV12-4
J gene: TRBJ1-2
D gene: NA

CDR3 protein: CASRGFRTHEQFF
CDR3 DNA: TGCGCCAGCAGGGGCTTCCGGACCCATGAGCAGTTCTTC
clone size: NA
V gene: TRBV10-2
J gene: TRBJ2-1
D gene: NA

CDR3 protein: CASSPYWTGGTGELFF
CDR3 DNA: TGTGCCAGCAGCCCGTACTGGACAGGGGGCACCGGGGAGCTGTTTTTT
clone size: many
V gene: TRBV7-2
J gene: TRBJ2-2
D gene: TRBD1

CDR3 protein: CSATDQTSGANVLTF
CDR3 DNA: TGCAGTGCTACCGACCAGACATCTGGGGCCAACGTCCTGACTTTC
clone size: many
V gene: TRBV20-1
J gene: TRBJ2-6
D gene: NA

CDR3 protein: CASSLRSGNTEAFF
CDR3 DNA: TGTGCCAGCAGCTTAAGGTCGGGGAACACTGAAGCTTTCTTT
clone size: NA
V gene: TRBV11-2
J gene: TRBJ1-1
D gene: NA

CDR3 protein: CASSPGPPNTEAFF
CDR3 DNA: TGTGCCAGCAGTCCGGGACCCCCGAACACTGAAGCTTTCTTT
clone size: many
V gene: TRBV28
J gene: TRBJ1-1
D gene: NA

CDR3 protein: CSATWGNTEAFF
CDR3 DNA: TGCAGTGCTACTTGGGGGAACACTGAAGCTTTCTTT
clone size: many
V gene: TRBV20-1
J gene: TRBJ1-1
D gene: NA

CDR3 protein: CATESNGELFF
CDR3 DNA: TGTGCCACCGAGTCGAACGGGGAGCTGTTTTTT
clone size: NA
V gene: TRBV24-1
J gene: TRBJ2-2
D gene: NA

CDR3 protein: CASSPLGTSGQFF
CDR3 DNA: TGTGCCAGCAGCCCCCTTGGGACTAGCGGGCAGTTCTTC
clone size: many
V gene: TRBV27
J gene: TRBJ2-1
D gene: TRBD2

CDR3 protein: CASSYRTRDRGDRNTEAFF
CDR3 DNA: TGTGCCAGCAGTTACCGGACCCGGGACAGGGGTGATAGGAACACTGAAGCTTTCTTT
clone size: NA
V gene: TRBV6-2/TRBV6-3
J gene: TRBJ1-1
D gene: TRBD1

CDR3 protein: CASSPTDRGNQPQHF
CDR3 DNA: TGTGCCAGCAGTCCAACGGACAGGGGCAATCAGCCCCAGCATTTT
clone size: many
V gene: TRBV12-3/TRBV12-4
J gene: TRBJ1-5
D gene: TRBD1

CDR3 protein: CASSYRGGVQETQYF
CDR3 DNA: TGTGCCAGCAGTTACCGGGGGGGCGTGCAAGAGACCCAGTACTTC
clone size: many
V gene: TRBV27
J gene: TRBJ2-5
D gene: TRBD2

CDR3 protein: CASSYGLQGSNNSPLHF
CDR3 DNA: TGTGCCAGCAGTTACGGCCTCCAGGGTTCTAATAATTCACCCCTCCACTTT
clone size: few
V gene: TRBV6-5
J gene: TRBJ1-6
D gene: NA

CDR3 protein: CASSRNVGRPGELFF
CDR3 DNA: TGCGCCAGCAGCCGCAACGTAGGGCGTCCCGGGGAGCTGTTTTTT
clone size: NA
V gene: TRBV5-1
J gene: TRBJ2-2
D gene: NA

CDR3 protein: CASSFGGRYEQYF
CDR3 DNA: TGTGCCAGCAGTTTCGGGGGTAGGTACGAGCAGTACTTC
clone size: many
V gene: TRBV12-3/TRBV12-4
J gene: TRBJ2-7
D gene: NA

CDR3 protein: CAISRGPTYNSPLHF
CDR3 DNA: TGTGCCATCTCCCGGGGACCGACGTATAATTCACCCCTCCACTTT
clone size: few
V gene: TRBV10-3
J gene: TRBJ1-6
D gene: NA

CDR3 protein: CASSHQASRSVGEYF
CDR3 DNA: TGTGCCAGCAGCCACCAAGCATCTCGTAGCGTGGGGGAGTACTTC
clone size: many
V gene: TRBV3-2
J gene: TRBJ2-5
D gene: NA

CDR3 protein: CASSPGTGGEEGYTF
CDR3 DNA: TGTGCCAGCAGCCCAGGGACAGGGGGCGAAGAGGGCTACACCTTC
clone size: NA
V gene: TRBV9
J gene: TRBJ1-2
D gene: TRBD1

CDR3 protein: CASSLVFRWVEPASSSYNEQFF
CDR3 DNA: TGTGCCAGCAGTTTAGTCTTTCGCTGGGTGGAACCCGCGTCGAGCTCCTACAATGAGCAGTTCTTC
clone size: many
V gene: TRBV28
J gene: TRBJ2-1
D gene: NA

CDR3 protein: CASIFSTIANTGELFF
CDR3 DNA: TGTGCCAGCATTTTTTCAACCATCGCGAACACCGGGGAGCTGTTTTTT
clone size: NA
V gene: TRBV6-1
J gene: TRBJ2-2
D gene: NA

CDR3 protein: CASTRVLAGGQEQFF
CDR3 DNA: TGCGCCAGCACCCGGGTCCTAGCGGGGGGGCAGGAGCAGTTCTTC
clone size: NA
V gene: TRBV5-1
J gene: TRBJ2-1
D gene: TRBD2

CDR3 protein: CASSPWTSGNTGELFF
CDR3 DNA: TGCGCCAGCAGCCCGTGGACTAGCGGGAACACCGGGGAGCTGTTTTTT
clone size: many
V gene: TRBV5-1
J gene: TRBJ2-2
D gene: TRBD2

CDR3 protein: CASSLYPGSKSTDTQYF
CDR3 DNA: TGTGCCAGCAGCTTATATCCCGGGTCAAAGAGCACAGATACGCAGTATTTT
clone size: many
V gene: TRBV11-2
J gene: TRBJ2-3
D gene: NA

CDR3 protein: CSAGESYNEQFF
CDR3 DNA: TGCAGTGCGGGCGAATCCTACAATGAGCAGTTCTTC
clone size: NA
V gene: TRBV20-1
J gene: TRBJ2-1
D gene: NA

CDR3 protein: CSARGQGRNTIYF
CDR3 DNA: TGCAGTGCTAGAGGTCAGGGGAGAAACACCATATATTTT
clone size: NA
V gene: TRBV20-1
J gene: TRBJ1-3
D gene: NA

CDR3 protein: CASSLGRLGETQYF
CDR3 DNA: TGTGCCAGCAGTCTCGGCCGCCTGGGAGAGACCCAGTACTTC
clone size: many
V gene: TRBV12-3/TRBV12-4
J gene: TRBJ2-5
D gene: NA

CDR3 protein: CASSQTRISYGYTF
CDR3 DNA: TGTGCCAGCAGTCAGACCAGAATCTCCTATGGCTACACCTTC
clone size: few
V gene: TRBV5-6
J gene: TRBJ1-2
D gene: NA

CDR3 protein: CASDRDRGKNEQFF
CDR3 DNA: TGTGCCAGCGACCGGGACAGGGGCAAAAATGAGCAGTTCTTC
clone size: many
V gene: TRBV7-9
J gene: TRBJ2-1
D gene: TRBD1

CDR3 protein: CASSPSSRMPQHF
CDR3 DNA: TGTGCCAGCTCACCGTCCTCTAGAATGCCCCAGCATTTT
clone size: many
V gene: TRBV18
J gene: TRBJ1-5
D gene: NA